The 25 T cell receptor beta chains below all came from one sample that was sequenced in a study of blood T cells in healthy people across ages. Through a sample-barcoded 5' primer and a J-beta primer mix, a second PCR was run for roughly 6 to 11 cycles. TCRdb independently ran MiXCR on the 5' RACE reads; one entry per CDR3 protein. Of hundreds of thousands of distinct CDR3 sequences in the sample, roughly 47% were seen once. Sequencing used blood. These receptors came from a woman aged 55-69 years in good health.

CDR3 sequence reads: CASSYSTANSEKLFF. DNA for the CDR3: TGTGCCAGCAGTTACTCGACAGCAAATAGTGAAAAACTGTTTTTT. This rearrangement joins TRBV6-6 to TRBJ1-4; D might be TRBD1 (5 bases). The CDR3 has 15 amino acids. Germline CDR1 MNHNY, CDR2 SVGAGI (reference sequence). Trimming shortened V by 0 bases and J by 7 bases, and 12 bases separated the two germline ends.

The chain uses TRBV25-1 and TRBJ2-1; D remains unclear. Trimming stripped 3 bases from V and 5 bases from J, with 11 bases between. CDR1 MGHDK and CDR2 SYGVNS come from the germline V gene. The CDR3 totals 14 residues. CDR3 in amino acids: CASSDLGSHNEQFF. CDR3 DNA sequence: TGTGCCAGCAGTGACCTCGGGTCTCACAATGAGCAGTTCTTC.

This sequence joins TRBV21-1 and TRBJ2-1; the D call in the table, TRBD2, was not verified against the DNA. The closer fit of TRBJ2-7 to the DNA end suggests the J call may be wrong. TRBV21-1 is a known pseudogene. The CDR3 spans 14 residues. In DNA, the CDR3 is TGTGCCAGCAGCAAAGTAGCGGGGGGCTACGAGCAGTACTTC. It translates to CASSKVAGGYEQYF.

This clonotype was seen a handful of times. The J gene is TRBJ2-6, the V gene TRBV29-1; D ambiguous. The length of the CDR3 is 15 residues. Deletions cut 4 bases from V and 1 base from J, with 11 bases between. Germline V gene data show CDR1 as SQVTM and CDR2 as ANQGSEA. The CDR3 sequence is CSVAGTESGANVLTF. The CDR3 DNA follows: TGCAGCGTTGCGGGTACAGAATCTGGGGCCAACGTCCTGACTTTC.

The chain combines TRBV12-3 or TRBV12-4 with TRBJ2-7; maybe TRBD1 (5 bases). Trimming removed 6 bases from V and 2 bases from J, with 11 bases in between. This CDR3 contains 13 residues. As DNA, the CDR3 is TGTGCCAGCAGACAGGAGACGACCTACGAGCAGTACTTC. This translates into CASRQETTYEQYF.

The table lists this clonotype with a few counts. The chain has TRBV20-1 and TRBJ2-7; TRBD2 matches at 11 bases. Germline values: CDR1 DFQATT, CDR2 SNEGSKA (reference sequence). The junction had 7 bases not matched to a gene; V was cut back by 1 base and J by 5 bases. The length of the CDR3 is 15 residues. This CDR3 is CSARASSGRINEQYF. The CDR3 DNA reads TGCAGTGCTAGAGCATCTAGCGGGAGGATAAACGAGCAGTACTTC.

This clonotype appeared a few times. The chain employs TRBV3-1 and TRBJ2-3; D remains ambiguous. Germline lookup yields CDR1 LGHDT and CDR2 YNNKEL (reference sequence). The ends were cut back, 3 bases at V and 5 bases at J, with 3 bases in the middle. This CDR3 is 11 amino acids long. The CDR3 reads CASSQQDTQYF. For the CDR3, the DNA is TGTGCCAGCAGCCAGCAAGATACGCAGTATTTT.

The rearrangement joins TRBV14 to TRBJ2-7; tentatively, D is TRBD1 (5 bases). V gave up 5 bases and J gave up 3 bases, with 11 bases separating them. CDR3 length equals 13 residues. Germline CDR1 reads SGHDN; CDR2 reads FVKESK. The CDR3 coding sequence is TGTGCCAGCAGCGATTGGGGCGGCTACGAGCAGTACTTC. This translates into CASSDWGGYEQYF.

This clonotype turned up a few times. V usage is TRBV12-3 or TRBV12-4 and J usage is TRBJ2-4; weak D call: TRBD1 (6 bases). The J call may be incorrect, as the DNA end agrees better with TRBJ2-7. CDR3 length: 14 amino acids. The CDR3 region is CASSFGTGKHEQYF. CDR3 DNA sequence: TGTGCCAGCAGTTTTGGAACAGGGAAACACGAGCAGTACTTC.

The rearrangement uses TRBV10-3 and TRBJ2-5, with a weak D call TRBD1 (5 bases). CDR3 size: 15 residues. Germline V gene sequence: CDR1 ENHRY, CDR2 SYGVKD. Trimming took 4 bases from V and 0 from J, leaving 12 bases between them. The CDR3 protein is CAISVDLDNQETQYF. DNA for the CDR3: TGTGCCATCAGTGTTGACCTGGACAACCAAGAGACCCAGTACTTC.

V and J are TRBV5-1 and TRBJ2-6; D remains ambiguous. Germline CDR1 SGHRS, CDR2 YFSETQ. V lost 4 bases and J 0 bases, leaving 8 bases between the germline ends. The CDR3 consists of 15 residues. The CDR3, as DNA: TGCGCCAGCAGCCCCGTATTCTCTGGGGCCAACGTCCTGACTTTC. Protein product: CASSPVFSGANVLTF.

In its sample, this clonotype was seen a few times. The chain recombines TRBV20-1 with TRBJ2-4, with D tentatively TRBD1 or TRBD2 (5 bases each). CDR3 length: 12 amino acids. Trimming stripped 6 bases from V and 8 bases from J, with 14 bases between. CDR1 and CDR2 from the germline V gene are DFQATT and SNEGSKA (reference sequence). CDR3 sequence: CSALTGGYIQYF. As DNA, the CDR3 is TGCAGTGCCCTGACTGGGGGTTACATTCAGTACTTC.

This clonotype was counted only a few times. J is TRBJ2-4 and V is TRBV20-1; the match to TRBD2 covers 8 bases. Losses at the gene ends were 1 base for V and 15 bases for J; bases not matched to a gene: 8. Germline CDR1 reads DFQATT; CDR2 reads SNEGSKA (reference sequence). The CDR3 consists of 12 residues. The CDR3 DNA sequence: TGCAGTGCTAGAGGTGAATCACTAGCGGCGTACTTC. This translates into CSARGESLAAYF.

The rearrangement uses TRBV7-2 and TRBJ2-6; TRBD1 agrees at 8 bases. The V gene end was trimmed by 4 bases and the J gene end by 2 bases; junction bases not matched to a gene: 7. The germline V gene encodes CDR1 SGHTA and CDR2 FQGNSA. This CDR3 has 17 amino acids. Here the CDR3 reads CASSSRQGSTGANVLTF. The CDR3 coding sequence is TGTGCCAGCAGCTCAAGACAGGGGTCGACTGGGGCCAACGTCCTGACTTTC. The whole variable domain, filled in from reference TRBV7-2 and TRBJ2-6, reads GAGVSQSPSNKVTEKGKDVELRCDPISGHTALYWYRQSLGQGLEFLIYFQGNSAPDKSGLPSDRFSAERTGGSVSTLTIQRTQQEDSAVYLCASSSRQGSTGANVLTFGAGSRLTVL.

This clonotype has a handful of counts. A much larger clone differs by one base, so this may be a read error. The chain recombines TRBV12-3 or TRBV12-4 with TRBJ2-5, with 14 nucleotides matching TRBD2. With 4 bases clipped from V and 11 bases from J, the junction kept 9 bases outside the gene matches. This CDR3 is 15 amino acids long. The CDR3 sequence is CASSSTSGGANEQYF. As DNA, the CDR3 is TGTGCCAGCAGTTCGACTAGCGGGGGGGCTAATGAGCAGTACTTC.

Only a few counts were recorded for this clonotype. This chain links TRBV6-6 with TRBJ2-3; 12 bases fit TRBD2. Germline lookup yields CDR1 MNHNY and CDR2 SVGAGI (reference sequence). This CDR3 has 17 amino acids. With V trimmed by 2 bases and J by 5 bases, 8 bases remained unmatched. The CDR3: CASSYAPTSGRVDTQYF. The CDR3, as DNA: TGTGCCAGCAGTTACGCCCCGACTAGCGGGAGAGTAGATACGCAGTATTTT.

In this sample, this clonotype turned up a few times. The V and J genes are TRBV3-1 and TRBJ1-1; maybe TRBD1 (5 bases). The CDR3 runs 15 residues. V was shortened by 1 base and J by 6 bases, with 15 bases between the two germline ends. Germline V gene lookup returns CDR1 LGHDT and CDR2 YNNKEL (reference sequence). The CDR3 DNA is TGTGCCAGCAGCCAAGGTTCAGGGTATCTCCCTGAAGCTTTCTTT. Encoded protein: CASSQGSGYLPEAFF.

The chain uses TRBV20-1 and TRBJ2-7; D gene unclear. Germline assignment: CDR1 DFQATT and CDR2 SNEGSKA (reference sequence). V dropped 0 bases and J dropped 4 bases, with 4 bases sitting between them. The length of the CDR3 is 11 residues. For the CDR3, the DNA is TGCAGTGCTAGAGAAAGGTACGAGCAGTACTTC. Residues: CSARERYEQYF.

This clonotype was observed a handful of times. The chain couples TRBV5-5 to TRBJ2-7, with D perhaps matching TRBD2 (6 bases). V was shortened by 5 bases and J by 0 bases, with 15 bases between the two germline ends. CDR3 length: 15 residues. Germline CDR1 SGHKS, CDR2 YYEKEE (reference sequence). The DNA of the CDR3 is TGTGCCAGCAGACGTCAGGAGGGGAGCTCCTACGAGCAGTACTTC. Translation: CASRRQEGSSYEQYF.

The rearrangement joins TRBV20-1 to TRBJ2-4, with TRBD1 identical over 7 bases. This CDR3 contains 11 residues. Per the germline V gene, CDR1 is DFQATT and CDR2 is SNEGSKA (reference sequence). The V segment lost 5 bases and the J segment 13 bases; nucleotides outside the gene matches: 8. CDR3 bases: TGCAGTGCTGCAGGGGGTGCGGAGCAGTACTTC. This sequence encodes CSAAGGAEQYF.

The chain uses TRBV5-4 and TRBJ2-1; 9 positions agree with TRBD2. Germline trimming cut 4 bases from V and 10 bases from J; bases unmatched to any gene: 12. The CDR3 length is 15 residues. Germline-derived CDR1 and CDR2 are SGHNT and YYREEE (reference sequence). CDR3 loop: CASSRSGGNSYEQFF. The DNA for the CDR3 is TGTGCCAGCAGCCGTAGCGGGGGCAACTCCTACGAGCAGTTCTTC.

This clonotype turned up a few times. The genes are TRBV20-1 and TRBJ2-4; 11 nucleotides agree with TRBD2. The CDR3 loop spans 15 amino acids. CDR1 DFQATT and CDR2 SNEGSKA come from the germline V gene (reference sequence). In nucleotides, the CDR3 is TGCAGCGGGACTAGCGGTCGAGGAGCCAAAAACATTCAGTACTTC. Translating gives CSGTSGRGAKNIQYF.

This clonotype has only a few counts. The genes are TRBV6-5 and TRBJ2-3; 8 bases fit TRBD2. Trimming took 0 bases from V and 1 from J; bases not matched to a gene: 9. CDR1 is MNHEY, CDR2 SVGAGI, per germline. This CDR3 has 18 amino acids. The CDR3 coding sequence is TGTGCCAGCAGTTACTCGCGGAGCGGGAGTCCTGGCACAGATACGCAGTATTTT. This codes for CASSYSRSGSPGTDTQYF.

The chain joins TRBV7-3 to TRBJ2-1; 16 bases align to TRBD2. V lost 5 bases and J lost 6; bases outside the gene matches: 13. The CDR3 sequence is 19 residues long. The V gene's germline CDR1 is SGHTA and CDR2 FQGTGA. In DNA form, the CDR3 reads TGTGCCAGCAGCCCGCCGGGACTAGCGGGAGGGATTAAGGGCAATGAGCAGTTCTTC. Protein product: CASSPPGLAGGIKGNEQFF.

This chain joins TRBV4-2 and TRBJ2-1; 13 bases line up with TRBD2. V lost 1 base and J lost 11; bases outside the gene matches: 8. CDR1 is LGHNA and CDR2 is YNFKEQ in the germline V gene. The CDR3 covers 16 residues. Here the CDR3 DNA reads TGTGCCAGCAGCCAAGGACTAGCGGGGGGTCCTAATAAGCAGTTCTTC. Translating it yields CASSQGLAGGPNKQFF.